This T cell receptor beta chain was identified in a study of blood T cell repertoires in COVID-19. Study in general: PBMCs, B-cell-depleted T cells, or T cells provided the cDNA or gDNA that made up the material.

From germline, CDR1 is SNHLY and CDR2 FYNNEI. V lost 4 bases and J lost 9, with 19 bases in between. The CDR3 sequence is 16 residues long. Membership in each cohort depended on participant-reported clinical history. Authors' analysis steps: Estimation of nucleated cell counts was performed using reference gene primer amplification. Profiling relied on immunoSEQ multiplex PCR, and the TCRdb table lists in-frame clones only, not all of them. The V and J calls and clone size were taken over from that table, and D and trimming were inferred from the DNA. Altogether about 210,000 clones are present, around 86% being singletons, with the ten largest covering 8.9%.

This chain connects TRBV2 to TRBJ1-6, with D possibly TRBD1 on 5 matching bases. The source material was PBMCs or T cells enriched from blood (not recorded which). The TCR comes from a woman between 45 and 65 years old with acute COVID-19. CDR3 coding DNA: TGTGCCAGCAGTGTGTCAGTGGGGACTTACCGTTCACCCCTCCACTTT. Protein product: CASSVSVGTYRSPLHF.